Each of the 24 T cell receptor beta chains below was sequenced from the same sample in a study of STAT5B mutations in CD4+ large granular lymphocyte leukemia. TCRdb's copy holds only in-frame clones and misses some; the assay was immunoSEQ multiplex PCR. The sample yields 20,000 or so clones, over 65% seen once. Sequenced: CD4+ T cells from blood buffy coats. The receptors originated from a human donor in good health.

J is TRBJ2-5 and V is TRBV9; D tentatively reads TRBD1 or TRBD2 (5 bases each). This CDR3 region has 12 residues. V gave up 9 bases and J gave up 1 base, with 10 bases separating them. Looked up from germline, CDR1 is SGDLS and CDR2 is YYNGEE. The CDR3 is CAIPGTQETQYF. Written as DNA, the CDR3 is TGTGCCATCCCCGGGACCCAAGAGACCCAGTACTTC.

Only one count was recorded for this clone. The rearrangement links TRBV5-4 to TRBJ2-5, with D perhaps matching TRBD2 (5 bases). V lost 3 bases to trimming and J lost 1 base, with 13 bases between them. Germline V gene data show CDR1 as SGHNT and CDR2 as YYREEE (reference sequence). The CDR3 has 15 residues. CDR3 protein: CASSSPTGSQETQYF. The DNA for the CDR3 is TGTGCCAGCAGCTCACCCACGGGGTCCCAAGAGACCCAGTACTTC.

The V gene is TRBV7-2, the J gene TRBJ1-6, with a possible D match to TRBD1 (6 bases). V was trimmed by 8 bases and J by 8 bases, leaving 16 bases between them. Germline V lookup: CDR1 SGHTA, CDR2 FQGNSA. CDR3 size: 14 residues. The CDR3 bases are TGTGCCAGCGAAGGAGGGACACGTGATTCACCCCTCCACTTT. Its protein product is CASEGGTRDSPLHF. Together with reference TRBV7-2 and TRBJ1-6, the CDR3 gives the full variable domain: GAGVSQSPSNKVTEKGKDVELRCDPISGHTALYWYRQSLGQGLEFLIYFQGNSAPDKSGLPSDRFSAERTGGSVSTLTIQRTQQEDSAVYLCASEGGTRDSPLHFGNGTRLTVT.

This sequence joins TRBV5-5 and TRBJ1-1; D ambiguous. Trimming removed 7 bases from V and 1 base from J, with 5 bases in between. CDR1 and CDR2 (germline): SGHKS, YYEKEE (reference sequence). The CDR3 length is 11 residues. CDR3 coding DNA: TGTGCCAGCGCAACGAACACTGAAGCTTTCTTT. Its protein is CASATNTEAFF. The full variable domain, rest sourced from reference TRBV5-5 and TRBJ1-1, is DAGVTQSPTHLIKTRGQQVTLRCSPISGHKSVSWYQQVLGQGPQFIFQYYEKEERGRGNFPDRFSARQFPNYSSELNVNALLLGDSALYLCASATNTEAFFGQGTRLTVV.

This clone appeared once. The rearrangement uses TRBV6-1 and TRBJ1-2, with a tentative D call TRBD1 (6 bases). In germline, CDR1 is MNHNS, CDR2 SASEGT. The CDR3 length is 16 residues. V dropped 3 bases and J dropped 1 base, with 15 bases sitting between them. CDR3 nucleotide sequence: TGTGCCAGCAGTGACATACTGGACAGTTTTAACTATGGCTACACCTTC. As protein: CASSDILDSFNYGYTF.

The chain has TRBV7-8 and TRBJ2-3; tentative D call: TRBD1 (6 bases). CDR3 length equals 15 residues. Between the trimmed V and J ends, which lost 5 bases and 5 bases, there was a span of 17 bases. Germline V gives CDR1 SGHVS, CDR2 FQNEAQ. The CDR3 bases are TGTGCCAGCAGCATCACAGGGTCCCGCGGAGATACGCAGTATTTT. This gives the protein CASSITGSRGDTQYF.

V gene TRBV29-1 combines with J gene TRBJ2-3; possibly TRBD1 for D (6 bases). This CDR3 comprises 16 residues. The germline CDR1 and CDR2 sequences are SQVTM and ANQGSEA. Trimming took 5 bases from V and 0 from J, leaving 18 bases between them. CDR3 bases: TGCAGCGTTCCGCGAACAGCCAGGGGAAGCACAGATACGCAGTATTTT. Protein product: CSVPRTARGSTDTQYF.

This clone has a single count. The CDR3 is CASSGVGKSYEQYF. Here the CDR3 DNA reads TGTGCCAGCTCGGGGGTGGGGAAATCCTACGAGCAGTACTTC. This chain uses TRBV5-5 with TRBJ2-7, with a possible D match to TRBD2 (6 bases). Germline-derived CDR1 and CDR2 are SGHKS and YYEKEE (reference sequence). V was pared by 7 bases and J by 1 base, with 15 bases between. This CDR3 spans 14 amino acids.

The V and J genes are TRBV19 and TRBJ1-2; TRBD1 matches at 7 bases. This CDR3 contains 13 residues. Germline CDR1 LNHDA, CDR2 SQIVND (reference sequence). The V and J ends lost 9 bases and 8 bases, in that order; junction bases with no gene match: 12. Here the CDR3 DNA reads TGTGCCAGCGAAGACAGGGATGGGTTCGGCTACACCTTC. Its protein product is CASEDRDGFGYTF.

This chain uses TRBV19 with TRBJ2-4, with 11 bases that match TRBD2. Germline CDR1 and CDR2: LNHDA and SQIVND (reference sequence). The length of the CDR3 is 18 residues. J gave up 0 bases and V 2 bases, and 6 bases lay outside the gene matches. CDR3 bases: TGTGCCAGTAGTATAATGACTAGCGGGGCCTTAGCCAAAAACATTCAGTACTTC. It codes for CASSIMTSGALAKNIQYF.

The chain carries TRBV4-2 and TRBJ2-7; a possible D gene is TRBD2 (5 bases). The CDR3 has 15 amino acids. CDR1 and CDR2 from the germline V gene are LGHNA and YNFKEQ. V was shortened by 0 bases and J by 3 bases, with 12 bases between the two germline ends. CDR3 residues: CASSQDLSDFYEQYF. As DNA, the CDR3 is TGTGCCAGCAGCCAAGATTTATCGGACTTCTACGAGCAGTACTTC.

The rearrangement uses TRBV4-1 and TRBJ1-6, with D perhaps TRBD1 (6 bases). The germline V gene has CDR1 MGHRA and CDR2 YSYEKL. The CDR3 loop spans 15 amino acids. Trimming removed 1 base from V and 4 bases from J, with 8 bases in between. CDR3 DNA: TGCGCCAGCAGCCAAGGACAGGCTTATAATTCACCCCTCCACTTT. Amino acid sequence: CASSQGQAYNSPLHF.

This clone was recorded only once. The genes are TRBV2 and TRBJ2-7; a weak D match, TRBD1 (6 bases). Trimming removed 6 bases at V and 3 bases at J, with 12 bases between. The CDR3 has 13 residues. Looked up from germline, CDR1 is SNHLY and CDR2 is FYNNEI. Here the CDR3 DNA reads TGTGCCAGCAGCCATGGGACACACTACGAGCAGTACTTC. This translates into CASSHGTHYEQYF.

The V and J genes are TRBV27 and TRBJ2-5; 9 bases are shared with TRBD1. The germline V gene has CDR1 MNHEY and CDR2 SMNVEV (reference sequence). CDR3 length equals 17 residues. V was pared by 10 bases and J by 5 bases, with 20 bases of the junction left unmatched. The CDR3 loop reads CATAALRFGTGFETQYF. CDR3 DNA: TGTGCCACTGCAGCGTTAAGGTTCGGGACAGGGTTTGAGACCCAGTACTTC.

This chain joins TRBV2 and TRBJ2-3; 10 positions match TRBD2. CDR3 length equals 16 residues. Per germline, CDR1 SNHLY and CDR2 FYNNEI. After removal of 2 bases from V and 7 bases from J, the junction contained 9 bases not matched to a gene. The DNA for the CDR3 is TGTGCCAGCAGTGAACGGCCTAGCGGGGGACCCAATACGCAGTATTTT. It encodes CASSERPSGGPNTQYF.

The V call is TRBV7-6, the J call TRBJ1-1; D is uncertain. The CDR3 is 14 residues long. Germline V gene data show CDR1 as SGHVS and CDR2 as FNYEAQ. V was cut by 1 base and J by 6 bases, with 12 bases left in between. The CDR3 region is CASSLVGSRAEAFF. The CDR3 nucleotides read TGTGCCAGCAGCTTAGTCGGCTCTAGGGCTGAAGCTTTCTTT. Variable domain in full (rest from reference TRBV7-6 and TRBJ1-1): GAGVSQSPRYKVTKRGQDVALRCDPISGHVSLYWYRQALGQGPEFLTYFNYEAQQDKSGLPNDRFSAERPEGSISTLTIQRTEQRDSAMYRCASSLVGSRAEAFFGQGTRLTVV.

The rearrangement joins TRBV28 to TRBJ1-3, with D maybe TRBD1 (6 bases). Germline values: CDR1 MDHEN, CDR2 SYDVKM. The V and J ends lost 6 bases and 3 bases respectively, with 15 bases between them. This CDR3 region has 15 residues. CDR3 sequence reads: CASSTGHSLGNTIYF. The CDR3 coding sequence is TGTGCCAGCAGCACGGGACATTCTCTTGGAAACACCATATATTTT.

This chain uses TRBV30 with TRBJ2-5; D is uncertain. The J call may not be correct, given that the DNA end is closer to TRBJ2-7. The CDR3 is 12 amino acids. Germline CDR1 is GTSNPN and CDR2 is SVGIG (reference sequence). CDR3 sequence reads: CAWSVAVYEQYF. CDR3 nucleotide sequence: TGTGCCTGGAGTGTTGCGGTCTACGAGCAGTACTTC.

The chain couples TRBV9 to TRBJ2-1; 16 nucleotides match TRBD2. This CDR3 has 16 amino acids. CDR1 is SGDLS, CDR2 YYNGEE, per germline. Unmatched junction bases numbered 7, after V lost 4 bases and J lost 9 bases. CDR3: CASSKPGTSGGGEQFF. The CDR3 DNA reads TGTGCCAGCAGCAAACCCGGGACTAGCGGGGGGGGTGAGCAGTTCTTC.

The rearrangement joins TRBV9 to TRBJ2-6; no clear D gene. The V end was cut by 4 bases, the J end by 2 bases, with 10 bases between. Germline loops: CDR1 SGDLS, CDR2 YYNGEE. CDR3 size: 15 residues. The CDR3 sequence: CASSTYEAGANVLTF. In nucleotides, the CDR3 is TGTGCCAGCAGCACCTACGAGGCTGGGGCCAACGTCCTGACTTTC.

This clone has just one count. The chain couples TRBV30 to TRBJ2-7; a weak D match, TRBD1 (6 bases). The germline CDR1 and CDR2 sequences are GTSNPN and SVGIG (reference sequence). V was shortened by 3 bases and J by 6 bases, with 15 bases between the two germline ends. The CDR3 length is 13 residues. The CDR3 protein is CAWRRDTHLEQYF. CDR3 in DNA: TGTGCCTGGAGGAGGGACACCCACCTCGAGCAGTACTTC.

The V call is TRBV11-2, the J call TRBJ1-3; no clear D gene. CDR3 length: 15 amino acids. The V gene lost 2 bases and the J gene lost 1 base, with 9 bases spanning the gap. Germline V gene data show CDR1 as SGHAT and CDR2 as FQNNGV. CDR3 region: CASSLTSTSGNTIYF. For the CDR3, the DNA is TGTGCCAGCAGCTTAACCAGTACGTCTGGAAACACCATATATTTT.

V gene TRBV4-3 combines with J gene TRBJ2-3, with a possible D match to TRBD1 (5 bases). Trimming took off 1 base at V and 3 bases at J, with 11 bases between the two ends. Germline loops: CDR1 LGHNA, CDR2 YSLEER. The CDR3 is 15 amino acids. The DNA of the CDR3 is TGCGCCAGCAGCCAAGTGGCAGGGTTGACAGATACGCAGTATTTT. It yields the protein CASSQVAGLTDTQYF.

The CDR3 DNA follows: TGCAGCGTGGGGGCGCGGGGATATTACAATGAGCAGTTCTTC. Its translation is CSVGARGYYNEQFF. The rearrangement links TRBV29-1 to TRBJ2-1; D is possibly TRBD1 or TRBD2 (6 bases each). V gave up 6 bases and J gave up 4 bases, with 16 bases separating them. Germline V CDR1 and CDR2: SQVTM, ANQGSEA. The CDR3 is 14 residues long.